This T cell receptor (beta chain) originates from a study of shared clonotypes between healthy human individuals. Whole-study findings and limits: Only a few donors were included, so the genetic and exposure-history diversity represented was limited.

This clone was observed a few times. No antigen is known for it. All donors were Caucasian adults living in Nashville, Tennessee. Unsorted samples used about 90 million PBMCs for genomic DNA. The CDR3 is made up of 14 amino acids. The V gene's germline CDR1 is GTSNPN and CDR2 SVGIG (reference sequence). V was clipped by 0 bases and J by 2 bases, with 8 bases between them. Deep-level settings were used for running the assay. The method was immunoSEQ multiplex PCR; TCRdb's version includes in-frame clones alone and lacks a portion of them. Among about 490,000 clones, 79% were seen once, and the ten largest hold more than 10%.

Sequences were obtained from PBMCs. The chain carries TRBV30 and TRBJ1-5, with D hard to call. The clonotype comes from a woman aged 35 to 49 in good health. Some clones in this sample may be carry-over from other donors' samples. The CDR3 here is CAWSVRTGNQPQHF. In DNA form, the CDR3 reads TGTGCCTGGAGTGTCCGAACGGGCAATCAGCCCCAGCATTTT.